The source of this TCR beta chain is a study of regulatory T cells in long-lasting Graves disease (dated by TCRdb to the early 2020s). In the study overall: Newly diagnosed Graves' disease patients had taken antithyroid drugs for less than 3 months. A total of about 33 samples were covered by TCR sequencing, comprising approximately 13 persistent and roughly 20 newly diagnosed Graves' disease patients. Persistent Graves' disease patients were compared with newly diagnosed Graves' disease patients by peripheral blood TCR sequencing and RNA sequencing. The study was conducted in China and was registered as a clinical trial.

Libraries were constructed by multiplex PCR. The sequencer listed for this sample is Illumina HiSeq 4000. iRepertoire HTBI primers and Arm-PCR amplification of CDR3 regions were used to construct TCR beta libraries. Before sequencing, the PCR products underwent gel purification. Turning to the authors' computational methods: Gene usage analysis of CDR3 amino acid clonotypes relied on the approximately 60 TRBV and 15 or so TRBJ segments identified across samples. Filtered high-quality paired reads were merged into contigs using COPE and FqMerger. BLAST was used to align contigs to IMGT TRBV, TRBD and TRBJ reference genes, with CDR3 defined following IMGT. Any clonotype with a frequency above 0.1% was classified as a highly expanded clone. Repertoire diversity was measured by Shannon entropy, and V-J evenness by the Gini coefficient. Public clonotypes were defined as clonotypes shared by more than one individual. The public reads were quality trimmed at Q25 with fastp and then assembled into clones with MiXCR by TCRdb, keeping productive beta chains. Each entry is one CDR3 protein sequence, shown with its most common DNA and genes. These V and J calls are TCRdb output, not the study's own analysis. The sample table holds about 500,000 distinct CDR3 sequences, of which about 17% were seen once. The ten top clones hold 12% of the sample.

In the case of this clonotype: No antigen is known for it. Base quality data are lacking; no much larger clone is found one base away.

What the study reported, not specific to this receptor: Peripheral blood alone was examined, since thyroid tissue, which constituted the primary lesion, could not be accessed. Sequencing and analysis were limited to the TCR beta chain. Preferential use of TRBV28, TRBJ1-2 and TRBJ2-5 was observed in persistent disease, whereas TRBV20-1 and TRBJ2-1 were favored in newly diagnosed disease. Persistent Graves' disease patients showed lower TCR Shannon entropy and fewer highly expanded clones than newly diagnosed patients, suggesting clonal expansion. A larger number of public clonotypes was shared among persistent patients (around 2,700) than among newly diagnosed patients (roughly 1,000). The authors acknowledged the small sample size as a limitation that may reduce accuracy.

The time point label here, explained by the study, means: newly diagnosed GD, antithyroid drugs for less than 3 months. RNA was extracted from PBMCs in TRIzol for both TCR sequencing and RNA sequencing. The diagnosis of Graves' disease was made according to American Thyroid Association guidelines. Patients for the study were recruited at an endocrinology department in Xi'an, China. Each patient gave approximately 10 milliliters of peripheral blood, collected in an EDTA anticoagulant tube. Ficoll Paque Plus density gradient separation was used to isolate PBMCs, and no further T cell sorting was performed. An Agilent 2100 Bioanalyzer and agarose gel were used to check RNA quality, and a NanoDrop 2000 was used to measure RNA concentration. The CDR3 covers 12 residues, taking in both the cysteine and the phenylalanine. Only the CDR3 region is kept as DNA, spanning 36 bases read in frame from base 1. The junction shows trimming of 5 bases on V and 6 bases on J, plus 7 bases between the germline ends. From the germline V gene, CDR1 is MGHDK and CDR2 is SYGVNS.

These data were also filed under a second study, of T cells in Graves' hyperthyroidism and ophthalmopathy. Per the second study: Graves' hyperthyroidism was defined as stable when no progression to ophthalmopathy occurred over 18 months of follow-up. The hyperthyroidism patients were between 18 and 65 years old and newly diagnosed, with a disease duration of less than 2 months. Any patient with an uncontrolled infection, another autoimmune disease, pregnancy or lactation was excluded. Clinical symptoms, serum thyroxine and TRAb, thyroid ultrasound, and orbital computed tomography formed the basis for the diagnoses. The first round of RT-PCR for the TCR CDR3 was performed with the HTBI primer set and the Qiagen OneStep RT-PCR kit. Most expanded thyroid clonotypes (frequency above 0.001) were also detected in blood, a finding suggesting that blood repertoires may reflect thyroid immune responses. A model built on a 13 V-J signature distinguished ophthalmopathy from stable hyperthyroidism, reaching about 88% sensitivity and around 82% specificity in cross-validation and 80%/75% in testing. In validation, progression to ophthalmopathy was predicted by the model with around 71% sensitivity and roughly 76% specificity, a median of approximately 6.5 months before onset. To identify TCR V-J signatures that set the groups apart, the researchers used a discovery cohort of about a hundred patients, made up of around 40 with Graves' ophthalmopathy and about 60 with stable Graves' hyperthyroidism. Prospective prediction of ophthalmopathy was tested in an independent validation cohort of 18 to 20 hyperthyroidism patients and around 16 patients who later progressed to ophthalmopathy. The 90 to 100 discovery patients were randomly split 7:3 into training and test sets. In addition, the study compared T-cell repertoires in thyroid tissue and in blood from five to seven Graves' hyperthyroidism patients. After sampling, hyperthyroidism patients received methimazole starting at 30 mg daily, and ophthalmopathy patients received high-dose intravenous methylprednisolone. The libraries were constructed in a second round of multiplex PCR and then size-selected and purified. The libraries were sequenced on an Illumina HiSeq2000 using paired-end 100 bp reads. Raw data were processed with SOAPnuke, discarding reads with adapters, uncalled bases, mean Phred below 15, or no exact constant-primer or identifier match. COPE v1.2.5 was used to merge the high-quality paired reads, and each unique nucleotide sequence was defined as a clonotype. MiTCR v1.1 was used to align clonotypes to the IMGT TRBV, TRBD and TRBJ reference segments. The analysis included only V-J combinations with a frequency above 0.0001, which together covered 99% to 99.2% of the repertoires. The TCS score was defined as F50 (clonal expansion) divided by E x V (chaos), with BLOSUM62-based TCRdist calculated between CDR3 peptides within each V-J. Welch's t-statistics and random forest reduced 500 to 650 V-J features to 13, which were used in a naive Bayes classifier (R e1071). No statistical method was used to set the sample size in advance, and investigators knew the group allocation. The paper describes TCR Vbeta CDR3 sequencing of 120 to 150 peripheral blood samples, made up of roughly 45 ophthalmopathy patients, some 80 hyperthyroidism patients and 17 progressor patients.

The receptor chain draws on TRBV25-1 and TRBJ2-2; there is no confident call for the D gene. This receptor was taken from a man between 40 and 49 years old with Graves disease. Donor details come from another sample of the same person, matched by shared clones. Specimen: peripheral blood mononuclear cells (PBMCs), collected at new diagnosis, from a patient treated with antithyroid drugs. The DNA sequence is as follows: TGTGCCAGCAGTCCCCATGCCGGGGAGCTGTTTTTT. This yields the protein CASSPHAGELFF.